This passage covers 26 T cell receptor beta chains from one sample sequenced in a study of technical replicates of blood from several donors (dated by TCRdb to about 2017). Library preparation was by the immunoSEQ multiplex PCR assay. This is the immuneACCESS table as TCRdb keeps it, with only in-frame sequences that have V and J called. A part of the clones is gone; compared with another copy, unresolved V genes explain less than half, and the rest is unexplained. This sample comprises 55,000 to 75,000 clones, 92% of them detected only once. 0.35% to 0.45% of the sample lies in the top ten. The specimen sequenced was T cells isolated from PBMCs. All receptors come from a human donor in good health.

V and J are TRBV14 and TRBJ2-7; D gene unclear. The germline V gene encodes CDR1 SGHDN and CDR2 FVKESK. Trimming took 4 bases from V and 0 from J, leaving 4 bases between them. The CDR3 totals 12 residues. The CDR3, as DNA: TGTGCCAGCAGCCCCGTCTCCTACGAGCAGTACTTC. Its protein product is CASSPVSYEQYF.

This chain links TRBV19 with TRBJ2-5, with TRBD2 matching over 8 bases. Germline-derived CDR1 and CDR2 are LNHDA and SQIVND (reference sequence). Trimming took 4 bases from V and 7 from J; bases not matched to a gene: 8. The CDR3 totals 14 residues. The CDR3 nucleotides read TGTGCCAGTAGTAGGGGTAGCGGGACCGGGACCCAGTACTTC. This sequence encodes CASSRGSGTGTQYF.

The rearrangement uses TRBV4-3 and TRBJ2-7; tentatively, D is TRBD1 (5 bases). This CDR3 is built from 14 residues. The germline V gene encodes CDR1 LGHNA and CDR2 YSLEER. The V end lost 0 bases, the J end lost 8 bases, and 14 bases lay between the germline ends. The CDR3 DNA reads TGCGCCAGCAGCCAAGATCTAGGGCAGGGTCAGCAGTACTTC. This gives the protein CASSQDLGQGQQYF.

This rearrangement joins TRBV5-1 to TRBJ2-7; 11 positions agree with TRBD2. V was clipped by 1 base and J by 0 bases; unmatched bases: 12. Germline CDR1 is SGHRS and CDR2 is YFSETQ. The CDR3 totals 19 residues. DNA of the CDR3: TGCGCCAGCAGCTTGATCGGGACTAGCGGCACTCTGCGCTCCTACGAGCAGTACTTC. Translating gives CASSLIGTSGTLRSYEQYF.

The genes are TRBV28 and TRBJ1-2; D is possibly TRBD1 (5 bases). V dropped 6 bases and J dropped 6 bases, with 14 bases sitting between them. Germline V gene data show CDR1 as MDHEN and CDR2 as SYDVKM. This CDR3 spans 13 amino acids. The DNA for the CDR3 is TGTGCCAGCAGCCAACCCACAGGCGATGGCTACACCTTC. It codes for CASSQPTGDGYTF.

The chain employs TRBV5-4 and TRBJ1-2, with 7 bases identical to TRBD1. V was pared by 4 bases and J by 6 bases, with 12 bases of the junction left unmatched. Germline V gene sequence: CDR1 SGHNT, CDR2 YYREEE (reference sequence). This CDR3 spans 15 amino acids. The chain's CDR3 is CASSQPGTVSHGYTF. DNA of the CDR3: TGTGCCAGCAGCCAACCAGGGACAGTATCACATGGCTACACCTTC.

Concerning this clone: Within the sample, other DNA sequences also encode this same CDR3. CDR3: CASSLRGGSTDTQYF. The CDR3 nucleotides are TGTGCCAGCAGCTTAAGGGGAGGGAGCACAGATACGCAGTATTTT. This rearrangement joins TRBV7-3 to TRBJ2-3, with 7 bases fitting TRBD2. This CDR3 spans 15 amino acids. Germline CDR1 SGHTA, CDR2 FQGTGA. V was clipped by 1 base and J by 0 bases; unmatched bases: 1.

In DNA, the CDR3 is TGTGCCAGCCAATTACAGGGTAGCCAGCCCCAGCATTTT. Amino acids: CASQLQGSQPQHF. V usage is TRBV19 and J usage is TRBJ1-5; D may be TRBD1 (6 bases). The germline V gene encodes CDR1 LNHDA and CDR2 SQIVND (reference sequence). Trimming took 9 bases from V and 7 from J, leaving 16 bases between them. The CDR3 length is 13 residues. The whole variable domain, remainder taken from reference TRBV19 and TRBJ1-5, is DGGITQSPKYLFRKEGQNVTLSCEQNLNHDAMYWYRQDPGQGLRLIYYSQIVNDFQKGDIAEGYSVSREKKESFPLTVTSAQKNPTAFYLCASQLQGSQPQHFGDGTRLSIL.

This clone was picked up one time. This chain links TRBV11-2 with TRBJ2-1, with 10 bases fitting TRBD2. Germline V gene data show CDR1 as SGHAT and CDR2 as FQNNGV. J was trimmed by 3 bases and V by 1 base; bases with no gene match: 0. The CDR3 contains 15 residues. CDR3 protein: CASSLASGSYNEQFF. The CDR3 DNA is TGTGCCAGCAGCTTAGCTAGCGGGAGCTACAATGAGCAGTTCTTC.

V gene TRBV7-2 combines with J gene TRBJ1-2; D gene unclear. The V gene's germline CDR1 is SGHTA and CDR2 FQGNSA. The CDR3 has 13 amino acids. Trimming shortened V by 6 bases and J by 3 bases, and 11 bases separated the two germline ends. The CDR3: CASSIDMHYGYTF. Written as DNA, the CDR3 is TGTGCCAGCAGTATAGACATGCACTATGGCTACACCTTC.

CDR3 residues: CATSRRGQGAEEQYF. The CDR3 DNA follows: TGTGCCACCAGCAGAAGGGGACAGGGGGCGGAGGAGCAGTACTTC. The chain employs TRBV15 and TRBJ2-7; 12 bases agree with TRBD1. Unmatched junction bases numbered 6, after V lost 2 bases and J lost 7 bases. CDR3 length equals 15 residues. Germline CDR1 and CDR2: LNHNV and YYDKDF (reference sequence).

This chain joins TRBV29-1 and TRBJ1-1; TRBD1 aligns across 9 bases. V trimming: 7 bases; J trimming: 0 bases; junction bases outside the gene matches: 3. The length of the CDR3 is 13 residues. Germline V CDR1 and CDR2: SQVTM, ANQGSEA. The CDR3 DNA reads TGCAGCGGGGACAGGGATTTGAACACTGAAGCTTTCTTT. Its translation: CSGDRDLNTEAFF.

The chain is built from TRBV5-1 and TRBJ2-1; D may be TRBD2 (5 bases). This CDR3 is built from 16 residues. V lost 1 base and J 0 bases, leaving 11 bases between the germline ends. CDR1 is SGHRS and CDR2 is YFSETQ in the germline V gene. CDR3 region: CASSLYVGSSYNEQFF. The CDR3 DNA is TGCGCCAGCAGCTTGTACGTGGGGAGCTCCTACAATGAGCAGTTCTTC.

V and J are TRBV9 and TRBJ2-7, with 9 nucleotides matching TRBD2. V lost 0 bases to trimming and J lost 2 bases; unmatched junction nucleotides: 12. Germline CDR1 is SGDLS and CDR2 is YYNGEE. The CDR3 spans 18 residues. The DNA of the CDR3 is TGTGCCAGCAGCGTAGGTGGGGCGGGAGGGCCTATTACCTACGAGCAGTACTTC. It encodes CASSVGGAGGPITYEQYF.

This clone was found once. The chain joins TRBV27 to TRBJ2-7, with D possibly matching TRBD2 (6 bases). Trimming stripped 8 bases from V and 4 bases from J, with 24 bases between. In germline, CDR1 is MNHEY, CDR2 SMNVEV (reference sequence). CDR3 length: 16 residues. The chain's CDR3 is CASHSSGAGMGYEQYF. CDR3 bases: TGTGCCAGCCACTCTTCCGGTGCGGGGATGGGATACGAGCAGTACTTC.

The rearrangement joins TRBV28 to TRBJ1-1; no definite D call. Germline lookup yields CDR1 MDHEN and CDR2 SYDVKM. The V gene lost 3 bases and the J gene lost 3 bases, with 2 bases spanning the gap. The CDR3 covers 11 residues. The CDR3 loop reads CASSFYTEAFF. CDR3 in DNA: TGTGCCAGCAGTTTCTACACTGAAGCTTTCTTT.

The chain carries TRBV10-1 and TRBJ1-4; weak D call: TRBD1 (5 bases). The CDR3 runs to 16 residues. Germline values: CDR1 WNHNN, CDR2 SYGVQD (reference sequence). Trimming shortened V by 7 bases and J by 4 bases, and 19 bases separated the two germline ends. The CDR3 sequence is CASTRQGSPGNEKLFF. The CDR3 nucleotides are TGCGCCAGCACACGGCAGGGTTCCCCTGGTAATGAAAAACTGTTTTTT.

V usage is TRBV10-3 and J usage is TRBJ2-7, with a possible D match to TRBD1 (5 bases). The ends were cut back, 10 bases at V and 0 bases at J, with 22 bases in the middle. The length of the CDR3 is 16 residues. Germline V gene lookup returns CDR1 ENHRY and CDR2 SYGVKD. The CDR3 coding sequence is TGTGCCACCTGTCCCTTTGTAGCAGGGCTCTCCTACGAGCAGTACTTC. Translating gives CATCPFVAGLSYEQYF.

This clone was counted once. This sequence joins TRBV19 and TRBJ2-1, with D maybe TRBD2 (6 bases). Trimming pared 7 bases from V and 3 bases from J, leaving 16 bases between. Germline V gene data show CDR1 as LNHDA and CDR2 as SQIVND (reference sequence). The CDR3 length is 15 residues. In nucleotides, the CDR3 is TGTGCCAGTACCGTTGCGTGGCGGGACTACAATGAGCAGTTCTTC. Translated, it gives CASTVAWRDYNEQFF.

The chain carries TRBV6-6 and TRBJ2-5; 7 bases map to TRBD2. CDR3 length: 14 residues. After removal of 0 bases from V and 5 bases from J, the junction contained 3 bases not matched to a gene. CDR1 is MNHNY and CDR2 is SVGAGI in the germline V gene (reference sequence). The CDR3 loop is CASSYSGGWETQYF. Written as DNA, the CDR3 is TGTGCCAGCAGTTACTCCGGGGGGTGGGAGACCCAGTACTTC.

The chain couples TRBV7-6 to TRBJ1-3; a possible D gene is TRBD1 (6 bases). This CDR3 has 15 residues. CDR1 is SGHVS, CDR2 FNYEAQ, per germline. Trimming shortened V by 5 bases and J by 0 bases, and 11 bases separated the two germline ends. CDR3 sequence (DNA): TGTGCCAGCAGCGATCGGACAGCCTCTGGAAACACCATATATTTT. As protein: CASSDRTASGNTIYF. Together with reference TRBV7-6 and TRBJ1-3, the CDR3 gives the full variable domain: GAGVSQSPRYKVTKRGQDVALRCDPISGHVSLYWYRQALGQGPEFLTYFNYEAQQDKSGLPNDRFSAERPEGSISTLTIQRTEQRDSAMYRCASSDRTASGNTIYFGEGSWLTVV.

DNA of the CDR3: TGCGCCAGCAGCTTGGGGGCTAGCGGGCTAGAGACCCAGTACTTC. Encoded protein: CASSLGASGLETQYF. V and J are TRBV5-1 and TRBJ2-5; TRBD2 agrees at 8 bases. The CDR3 contains 15 residues. Germline assignment: CDR1 SGHRS and CDR2 YFSETQ. Trimming took 0 bases from V and 4 from J; bases not matched to a gene: 5.

CDR3 region: CSVGRGRRDTEAFF. CDR3 sequence (DNA): TGCAGCGTAGGTAGGGGGCGCCGCGACACTGAAGCTTTCTTT. The rearrangement links TRBV29-1 to TRBJ1-1, with 7 bases aligning to TRBD1. There are 14 residues in the CDR3. Per the germline V gene, CDR1 is SQVTM and CDR2 is ANQGSEA. J was trimmed by 3 bases and V by 6 bases; bases with no gene match: 10.

V usage is TRBV6-1 and J usage is TRBJ2-6, with unresolved D. V shed 2 bases and J shed 1 base, with 3 bases lying between them. CDR1 is MNHNS, CDR2 SASEGT, per germline. The CDR3 has 14 residues. Here the CDR3 DNA reads TGTGCCAGCAGTGAACTTTCTGGGGCCAACGTCCTGACTTTC. The encoded protein is CASSELSGANVLTF.

This clone occurred once. This chain joins TRBV19 and TRBJ2-7; maybe TRBD2 (5 bases). V lost 4 bases to trimming and J lost 5 bases, with 15 bases between them. The germline CDR1 and CDR2 sequences are LNHDA and SQIVND (reference sequence). CDR3 size: 14 residues. Here the CDR3 reads CASSRGVYGDEQYF. As DNA, the CDR3 is TGTGCCAGTAGTAGGGGAGTATATGGGGACGAGCAGTACTTC. Full variable domain (remainder filled in from reference TRBV19 and TRBJ2-7): DGGITQSPKYLFRKEGQNVTLSCEQNLNHDAMYWYRQDPGQGLRLIYYSQIVNDFQKGDIAEGYSVSREKKESFPLTVTSAQKNPTAFYLCASSRGVYGDEQYFGPGTRLTVT.

The gene calls are TRBV7-8 and TRBJ1-2, with D possibly TRBD1 on 5 matching bases. This CDR3 contains 12 residues. Deletions cut 1 base from V and 8 bases from J, with 8 bases between. Germline values: CDR1 SGHVS, CDR2 FQNEAQ. The chain's CDR3 is CASSLVGQGYTF. DNA for the CDR3: TGTGCCAGCAGCTTAGTGGGGCAAGGCTACACCTTC.